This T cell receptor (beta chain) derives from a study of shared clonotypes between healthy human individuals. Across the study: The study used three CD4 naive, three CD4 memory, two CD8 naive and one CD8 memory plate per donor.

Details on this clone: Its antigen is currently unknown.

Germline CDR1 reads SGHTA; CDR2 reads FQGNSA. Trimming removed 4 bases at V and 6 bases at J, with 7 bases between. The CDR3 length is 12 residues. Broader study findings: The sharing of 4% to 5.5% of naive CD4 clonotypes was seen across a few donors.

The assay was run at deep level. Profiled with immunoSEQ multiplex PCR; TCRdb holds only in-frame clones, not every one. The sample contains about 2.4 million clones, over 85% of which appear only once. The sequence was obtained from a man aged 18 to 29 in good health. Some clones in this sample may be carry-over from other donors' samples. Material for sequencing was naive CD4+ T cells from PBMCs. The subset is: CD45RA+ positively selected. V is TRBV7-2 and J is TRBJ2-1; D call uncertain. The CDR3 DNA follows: TGTGCCAGCAGCTCCCCCTTCAATGAGCAGTTCTTC. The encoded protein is CASSSPFNEQFF.